Presented here are 13 T cell receptor beta chains from one specimen sequenced in a study of vaccination and CD4 T cells after COVID-19. With the Oncomine TCR Beta short-read assay, DNA from cultured CD4+ T cells was sequenced. MiXCR was run by TCRdb on the PCR reads, yielding one entry per CDR3 protein. Among 15,000 to 20,000 distinct CDR3 sequences listed, 30% to 35% were seen once. These receptors' antigens are unknown. The treatment denotes: approximately nine-day PBMC culture with coronavirus spike peptide pools or control peptides (ViraFEST assay). Sequencing used cultured CD4+ T cells from blood. Receptors were obtained from a human donor with COVID-19.

The J gene is TRBJ2-7, the V gene TRBV7-2; D possibly matches TRBD1 or TRBD2 (5 bases each). Per germline, CDR1 SGHTA and CDR2 FQGNSA. The V and J ends lost 5 bases and 2 bases respectively, with 16 bases between them. This CDR3 has 15 residues. CDR3 in DNA: TGTGCCAGCAGCCGCCCCGGGACCGTCCCCTACGAGCAGTACTTC. Translated: CASSRPGTVPYEQYF.

The chain joins TRBV7-2 to TRBJ2-7; 10 bases map to TRBD2. Unmatched junction bases numbered 12, after V lost 6 bases and J lost 4 bases. The CDR3 runs to 16 residues. Germline V lookup: CDR1 SGHTA, CDR2 FQGNSA. DNA of the CDR3: TGTGCCAGCAGTCGTGCTAGCGGGGGCGGGGGTTACGAGCAGTACTTC. As protein: CASSRASGGGGYEQYF.

The CDR3 DNA reads TGTGCCACGGCTAGCGGGACTAGCACAGATACGCAGTATTTT. Translating gives CATASGTSTDTQYF. The V and J genes are TRBV10-3 and TRBJ2-3; 9 positions match TRBD2. Trimming at V came to 10 bases and at J to 0 bases, leaving 5 bases not matched to a gene. This CDR3 has 14 residues. CDR1 is ENHRY, CDR2 SYGVKD, per germline.

This clonotype was picked up a small number of times. The chain has TRBV20-1 and TRBJ1-4; D remains unclear. Germline V gene sequence: CDR1 DFQATT, CDR2 SNEGSKA (reference sequence). This CDR3 spans 14 amino acids. V was cut by 3 bases and J by 8 bases, with 16 bases left in between. CDR3 amino acids: CSASNALNREKLFF. The CDR3 region has the DNA TGCAGTGCTAGCAACGCTCTGAACCGAGAAAAACTGTTTTTT.

This clonotype was seen a handful of times. The chain carries TRBV7-9 and TRBJ1-4; D is perhaps TRBD1 (6 bases). The ends were cut back, 6 bases at V and 8 bases at J, with 10 bases in the middle. The germline gives CDR1 SEHNR, CDR2 FQNEAQ (reference sequence). This CDR3 is 12 amino acids long. CDR3 in DNA: TGTGCCAGCAGAGGGGGGGGAGAAAAACTGTTTTTT. It is translated as CASRGGGEKLFF.

The gene calls are TRBV12-3 or TRBV12-4 and TRBJ1-1; D might be TRBD1 (5 bases). V was pared by 3 bases and J by 4 bases, with 12 bases between. This CDR3 spans 14 amino acids. This CDR3 is CASSLWTISTEAFF. The CDR3 nucleotides read TGTGCCAGCAGTTTGTGGACAATTAGCACTGAAGCTTTCTTT.

In its sample, this clonotype was seen a few times. The germline gene is not matched at one end of the junction; a read error may be the cause. V gene TRBV7-7 combines with J gene TRBJ2-3; 8 bases agree with TRBD2. The germline gives CDR1 SSHAT, CDR2 FNYEAQ (reference sequence). The CDR3 is 15 residues long. CDR3 amino acids: CASSFGTGGTDTQYF. In nucleotides, the CDR3 is TGTGCTAGCAGCTTTGGTACGGGGGGGACAGATACGCAGTATTTT.

This clonotype ranks as medium-sized (0.01 to 0.1%). The J gene is TRBJ1-5, the V gene TRBV15; 9 nucleotides line up with TRBD1. The CDR3 length is 14 residues. V was pared by 5 bases and J by 7 bases, with 6 bases of the junction left unmatched. The germline V gene has CDR1 LNHNV and CDR2 YYDKDF (reference sequence). The CDR3 loop is CATSPDRGYQPQHF. In DNA form, the CDR3 reads TGTGCCACCAGCCCGGACAGGGGATACCAGCCCCAGCATTTT.

CDR3 sequence reads: CASSLVGGKETQYF. CDR3 DNA sequence: TGTGCCAGCAGTTTAGTCGGGGGGAAAGAGACCCAGTACTTC. This chain links TRBV12-3 or TRBV12-4 with TRBJ2-5, with 7 nucleotides matching TRBD2. J was trimmed by 3 bases and V by 1 base; bases with no gene match: 2. The CDR3 has 14 amino acids.

A word on this clonotype: One junction end does not reproduce the germline sequence, and a read error may be involved. The chain uses TRBV28 and TRBJ1-1; 7 nucleotides line up with TRBD1. Germline V CDR1 and CDR2: MDHEN, SYDVKM. The CDR3 covers 18 residues. The CDR3, as DNA: TGTGCCAGCATTTTAATGGCCACCTCGACAGGGTACTCCCCCGAAGCTTTCTTT. Amino acids: CASILMATSTGYSPEAFF.

This clonotype was seen a handful of times. The V gene is TRBV6-1, the J gene TRBJ1-5, with 11 bases matching TRBD1. Germline values: CDR1 MNHNS, CDR2 SASEGT. The length of the CDR3 is 18 residues. V shed 7 bases, J shed 0 bases, and the junction held 11 bases outside the gene matches. CDR3 in DNA: TGTGCCAGCAATCAAGGGGACAGGGGGGGATATAGCAATCAGCCCCAGCATTTT. It specifies CASNQGDRGGYSNQPQHF.

This clonotype was seen once. The rearrangement uses TRBV4-1 and TRBJ2-7, with 9 bases matching TRBD2. CDR1 MGHRA and CDR2 YSYEKL come from the germline V gene. V shed 2 bases and J 5 bases; nucleotides not matched to a gene: 7. The CDR3 covers 15 residues. CDR3 protein: CASSQITSGSNEQYF. In DNA, the CDR3 is TGCGCCAGCAGCCAAATTACTAGCGGGTCTAACGAGCAGTACTTC.

The chain joins TRBV6-1 to TRBJ2-4; D is unresolved. Germline V gene sequence: CDR1 MNHNS, CDR2 SASEGT. With 6 bases removed from V and 8 bases from J, the gap between germline ends came to 8 bases. There are 11 residues in the CDR3. DNA for the CDR3: TGTGCCAGCAGAGGTCGGGACATTCAGTACTTC. This gives the protein CASRGRDIQYF.